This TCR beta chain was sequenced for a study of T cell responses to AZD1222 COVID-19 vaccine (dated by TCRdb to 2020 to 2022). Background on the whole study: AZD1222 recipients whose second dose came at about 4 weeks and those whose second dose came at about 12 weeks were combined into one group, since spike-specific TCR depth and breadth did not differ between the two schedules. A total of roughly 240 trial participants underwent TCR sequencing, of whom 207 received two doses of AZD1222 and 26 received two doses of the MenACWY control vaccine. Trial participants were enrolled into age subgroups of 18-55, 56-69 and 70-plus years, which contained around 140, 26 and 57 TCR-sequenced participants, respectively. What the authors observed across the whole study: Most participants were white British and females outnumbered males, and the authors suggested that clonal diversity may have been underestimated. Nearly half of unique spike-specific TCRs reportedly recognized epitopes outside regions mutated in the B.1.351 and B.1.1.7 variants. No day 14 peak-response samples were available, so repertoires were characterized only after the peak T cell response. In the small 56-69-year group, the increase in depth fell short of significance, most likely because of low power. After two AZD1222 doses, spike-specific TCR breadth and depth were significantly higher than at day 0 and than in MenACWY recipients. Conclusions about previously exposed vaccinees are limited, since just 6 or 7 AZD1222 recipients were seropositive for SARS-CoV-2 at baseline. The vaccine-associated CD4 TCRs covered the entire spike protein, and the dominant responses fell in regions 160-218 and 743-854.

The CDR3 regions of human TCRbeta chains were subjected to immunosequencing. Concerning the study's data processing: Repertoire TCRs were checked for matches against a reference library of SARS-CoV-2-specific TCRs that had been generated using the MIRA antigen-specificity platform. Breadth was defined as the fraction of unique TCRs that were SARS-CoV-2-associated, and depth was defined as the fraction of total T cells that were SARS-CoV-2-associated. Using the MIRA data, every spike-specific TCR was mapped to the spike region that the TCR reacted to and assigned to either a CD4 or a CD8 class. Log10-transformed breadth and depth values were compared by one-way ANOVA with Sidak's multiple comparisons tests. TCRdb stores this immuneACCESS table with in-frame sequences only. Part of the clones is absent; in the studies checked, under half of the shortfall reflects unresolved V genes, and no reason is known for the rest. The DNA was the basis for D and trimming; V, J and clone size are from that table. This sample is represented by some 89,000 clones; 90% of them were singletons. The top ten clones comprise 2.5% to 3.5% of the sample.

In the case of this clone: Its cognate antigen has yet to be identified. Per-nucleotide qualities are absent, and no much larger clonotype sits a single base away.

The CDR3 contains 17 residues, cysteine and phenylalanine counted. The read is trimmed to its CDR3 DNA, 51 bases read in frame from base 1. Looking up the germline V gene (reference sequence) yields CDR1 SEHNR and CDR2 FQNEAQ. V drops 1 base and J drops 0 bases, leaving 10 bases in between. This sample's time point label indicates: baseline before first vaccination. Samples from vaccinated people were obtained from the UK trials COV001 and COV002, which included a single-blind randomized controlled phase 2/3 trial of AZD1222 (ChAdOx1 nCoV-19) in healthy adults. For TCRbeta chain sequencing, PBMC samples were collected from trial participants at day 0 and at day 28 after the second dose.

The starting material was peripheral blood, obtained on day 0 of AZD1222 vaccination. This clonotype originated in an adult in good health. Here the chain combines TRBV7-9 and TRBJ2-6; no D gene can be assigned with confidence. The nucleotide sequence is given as TGTGCCAGCAGCTTAGTCGGCAGGAGCTCTGGGGCCAACGTCCTGACTTTC. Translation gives CASSLVGRSSGANVLTF.